These 2 T cell receptor beta chains were sequenced from one sample in a study of shared clonotypes between healthy human individuals. TCRdb keeps only in-frame clones here, not all; method: immunoSEQ multiplex PCR. The sample contains hundreds of thousands of clones, about 96% of which appear only once. The sequenced sample consisted of naive CD4+ T cells sorted from blood. The subset is: CD45RA+ positively selected. Every receptor here comes from a woman in her thirties in good health.

V gene TRBV6-5 combines with J gene TRBJ2-3; possible D gene TRBD2, 5 bases. The CDR3 runs to 16 residues. From germline, CDR1 is MNHEY and CDR2 SVGAGI. Trimming shortened V by 0 bases and J by 1 base, and 11 bases separated the two germline ends. DNA for the CDR3: TGTGCCAGCAGTTACTCGGTTCGGGGTCGCACAGATACGCAGTATTTT. The encoded protein is CASSYSVRGRTDTQYF.

Points on this clone: Distinct nucleotide sequences in the sample also encode this CDR3. The chain is built from TRBV30 and TRBJ1-2, with a possible D match to TRBD1 (5 bases). Trimming pared 0 bases from V and 4 bases from J, leaving 9 bases between. The germline V gene has CDR1 GTSNPN and CDR2 SVGIG (reference sequence). This CDR3 spans 13 amino acids. The CDR3, as DNA: TGTGCCTGGAGTGTAGCAGGGTCCTATGGCTACACCTTC. Protein sequence: CAWSVAGSYGYTF.